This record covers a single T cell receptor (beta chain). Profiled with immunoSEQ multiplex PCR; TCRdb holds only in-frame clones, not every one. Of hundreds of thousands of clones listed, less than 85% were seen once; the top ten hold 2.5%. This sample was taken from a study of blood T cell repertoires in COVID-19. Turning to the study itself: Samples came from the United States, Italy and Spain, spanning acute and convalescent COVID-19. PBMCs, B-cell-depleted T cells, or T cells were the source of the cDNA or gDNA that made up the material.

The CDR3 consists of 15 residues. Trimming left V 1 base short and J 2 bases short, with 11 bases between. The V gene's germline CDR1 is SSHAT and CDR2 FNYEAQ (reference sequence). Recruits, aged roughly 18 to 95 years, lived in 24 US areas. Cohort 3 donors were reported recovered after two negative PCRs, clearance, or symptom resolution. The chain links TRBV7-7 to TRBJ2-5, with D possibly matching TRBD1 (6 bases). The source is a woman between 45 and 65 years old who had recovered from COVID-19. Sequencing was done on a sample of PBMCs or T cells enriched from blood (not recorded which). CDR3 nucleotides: TGTGCCAGCAGCTTAGGTGGACAGCCACAAGAGACCCAGTACTTC. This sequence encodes CASSLGGQPQETQYF.